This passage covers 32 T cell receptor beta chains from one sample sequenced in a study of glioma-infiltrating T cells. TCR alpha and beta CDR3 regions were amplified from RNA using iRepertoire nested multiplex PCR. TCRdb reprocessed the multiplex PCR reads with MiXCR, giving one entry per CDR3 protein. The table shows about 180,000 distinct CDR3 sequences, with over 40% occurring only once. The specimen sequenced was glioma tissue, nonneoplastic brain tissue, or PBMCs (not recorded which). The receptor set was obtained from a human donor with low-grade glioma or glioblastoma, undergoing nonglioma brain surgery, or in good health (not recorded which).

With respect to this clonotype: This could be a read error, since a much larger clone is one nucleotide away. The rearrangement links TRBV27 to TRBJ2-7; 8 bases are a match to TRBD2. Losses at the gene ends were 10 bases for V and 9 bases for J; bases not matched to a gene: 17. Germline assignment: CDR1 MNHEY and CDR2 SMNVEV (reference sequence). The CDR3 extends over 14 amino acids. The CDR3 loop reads CANRFGTGTSPQYF. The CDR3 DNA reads TGTGCCAACCGTTTCGGGACCGGGACTAGTCCGCAGTACTTC.

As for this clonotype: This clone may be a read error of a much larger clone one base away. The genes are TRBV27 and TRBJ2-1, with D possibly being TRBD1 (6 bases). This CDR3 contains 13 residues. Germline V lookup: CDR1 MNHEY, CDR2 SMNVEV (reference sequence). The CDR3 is CASSLDRNNKQFF. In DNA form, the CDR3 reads TGTGCCAGCAGTTTAGACAGGAACAATAAGCAGTTCTTC.

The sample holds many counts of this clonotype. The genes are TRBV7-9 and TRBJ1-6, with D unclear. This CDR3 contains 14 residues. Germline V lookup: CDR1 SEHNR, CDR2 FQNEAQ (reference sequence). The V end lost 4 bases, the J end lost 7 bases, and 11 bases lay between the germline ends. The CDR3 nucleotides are TGTGCCAGCAGCTCAACGAACGGGAATTCACCCCTCCACTTT. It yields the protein CASSSTNGNSPLHF. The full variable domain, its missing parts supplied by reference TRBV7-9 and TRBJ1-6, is DTGVSQNPRHKITKRGQNVTFRCDPISEHNRLYWYRQTLGQGPEFLTYFQNEAQLEKSRLLSDRFSAERPKGSFSTLEIQRTEQGDSAMYLCASSSTNGNSPLHFGNGTRLTVT.

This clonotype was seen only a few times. CDR3 in DNA: TGTGCCAGCAGTGAACGGACAGGGGGCTATACCTACAATGAGCAGTTCTTC. Amino acids: CASSERTGGYTYNEQFF. This chain uses TRBV2 with TRBJ2-1; 11 bases align to TRBD1. J was trimmed by 2 bases and V by 2 bases; bases with no gene match: 5. The CDR3 loop spans 17 amino acids. CDR1 is SNHLY, CDR2 FYNNEI, per germline.

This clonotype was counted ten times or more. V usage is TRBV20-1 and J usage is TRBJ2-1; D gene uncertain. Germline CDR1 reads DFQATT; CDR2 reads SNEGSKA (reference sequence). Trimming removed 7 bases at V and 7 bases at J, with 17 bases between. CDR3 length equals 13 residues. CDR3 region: CSELGLEWNEQFF. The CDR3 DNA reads TGCAGTGAACTTGGGCTAGAGTGGAATGAGCAGTTCTTC.

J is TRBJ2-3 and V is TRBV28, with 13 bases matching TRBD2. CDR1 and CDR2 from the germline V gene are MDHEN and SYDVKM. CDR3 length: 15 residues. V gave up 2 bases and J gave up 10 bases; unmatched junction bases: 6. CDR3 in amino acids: CASSLAWTSGSSQYF. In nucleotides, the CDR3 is TGTGCCAGCAGTTTAGCCTGGACTAGCGGGAGTTCGCAGTATTTT. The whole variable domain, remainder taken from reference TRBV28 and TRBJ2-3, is DVKVTQSSRYLVKRTGEKVFLECVQDMDHENMFWYRQDPGLGLRLIYFSYDVKMKEKGDIPEGYSVSREKKERFSLILESASTNQTSMYLCASSLAWTSGSSQYFGPGTRLTVL.

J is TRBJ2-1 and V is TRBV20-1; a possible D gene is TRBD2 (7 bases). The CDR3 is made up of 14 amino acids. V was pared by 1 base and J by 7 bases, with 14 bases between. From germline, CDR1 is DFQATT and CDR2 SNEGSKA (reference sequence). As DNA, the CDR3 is TGCAGTGCTAGAGGGACAGCGGGAATTAATGAGCAGTTCTTC. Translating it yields CSARGTAGINEQFF.

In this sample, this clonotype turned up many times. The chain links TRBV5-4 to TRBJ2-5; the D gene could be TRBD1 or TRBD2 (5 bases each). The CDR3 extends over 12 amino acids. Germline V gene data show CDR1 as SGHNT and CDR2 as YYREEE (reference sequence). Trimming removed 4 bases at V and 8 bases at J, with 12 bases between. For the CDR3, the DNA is TGTGCCAGCAGCCGGCAGGGAGCAACCCAGTACTTC. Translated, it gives CASSRQGATQYF.

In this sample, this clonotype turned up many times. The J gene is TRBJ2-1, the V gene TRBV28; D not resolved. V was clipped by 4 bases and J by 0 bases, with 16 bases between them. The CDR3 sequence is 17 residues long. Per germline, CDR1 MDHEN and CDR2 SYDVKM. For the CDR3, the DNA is TGTGCCAGCAGTTCCATCCCCCCCGCCAGCTCCTACAATGAGCAGTTCTTC. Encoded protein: CASSSIPPASSYNEQFF.

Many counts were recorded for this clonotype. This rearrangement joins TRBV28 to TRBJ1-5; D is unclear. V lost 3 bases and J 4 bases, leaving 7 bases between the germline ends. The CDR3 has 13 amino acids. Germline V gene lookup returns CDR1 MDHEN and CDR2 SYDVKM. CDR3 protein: CASSLEVNQPQHF. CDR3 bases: TGTGCCAGCAGTTTGGAAGTAAATCAGCCCCAGCATTTT.

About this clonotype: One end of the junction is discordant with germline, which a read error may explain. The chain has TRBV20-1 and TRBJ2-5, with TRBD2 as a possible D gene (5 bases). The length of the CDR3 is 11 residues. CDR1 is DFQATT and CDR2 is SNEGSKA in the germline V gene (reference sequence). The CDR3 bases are TGCAGTGCAAACGAGGGAGAGACCAAGTACTTC. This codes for CSANEGETKYF.

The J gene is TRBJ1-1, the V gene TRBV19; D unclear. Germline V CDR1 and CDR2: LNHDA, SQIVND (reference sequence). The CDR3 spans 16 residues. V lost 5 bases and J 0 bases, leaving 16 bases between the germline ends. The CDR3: CASSPRGCFMNTEAFF. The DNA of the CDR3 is TGTGCCAGTAGTCCCCGAGGGTGTTTCATGAACACTGAAGCTTTCTTT.

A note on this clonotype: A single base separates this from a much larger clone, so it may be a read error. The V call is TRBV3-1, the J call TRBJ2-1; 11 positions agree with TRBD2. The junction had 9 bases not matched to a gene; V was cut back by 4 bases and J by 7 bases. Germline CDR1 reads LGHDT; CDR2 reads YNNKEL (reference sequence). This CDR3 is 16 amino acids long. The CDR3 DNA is TGTGCCAGCAGCCGCGTGGGACTAGCGGCAGAAAATGAGCAGTTCTTC. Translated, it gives CASSRVGLAAENEQFF.

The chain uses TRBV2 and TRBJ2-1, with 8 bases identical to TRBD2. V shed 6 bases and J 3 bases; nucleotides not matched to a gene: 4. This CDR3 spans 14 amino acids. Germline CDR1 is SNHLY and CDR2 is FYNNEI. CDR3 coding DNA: TGTGCCAGCAGGGATACTAGCGGCTACAATGAGCAGTTCTTC. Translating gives CASRDTSGYNEQFF.

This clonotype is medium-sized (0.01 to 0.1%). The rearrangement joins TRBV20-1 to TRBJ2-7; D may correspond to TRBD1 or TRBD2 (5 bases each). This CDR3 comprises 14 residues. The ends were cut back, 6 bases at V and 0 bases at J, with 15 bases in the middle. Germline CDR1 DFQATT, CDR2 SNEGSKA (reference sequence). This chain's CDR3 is CSAINGTLSYEQYF. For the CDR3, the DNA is TGCAGTGCCATAAACGGGACCCTCTCCTACGAGCAGTACTTC.

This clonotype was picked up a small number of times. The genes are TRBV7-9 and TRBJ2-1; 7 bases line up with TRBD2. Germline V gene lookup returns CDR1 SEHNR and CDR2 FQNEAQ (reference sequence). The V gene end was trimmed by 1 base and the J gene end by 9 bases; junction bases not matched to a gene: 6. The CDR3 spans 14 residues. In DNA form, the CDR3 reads TGTGCCAGCAGCTTAGTTTCTAGCGGAGGTGAGCAGTTCTTC. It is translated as CASSLVSSGGEQFF.

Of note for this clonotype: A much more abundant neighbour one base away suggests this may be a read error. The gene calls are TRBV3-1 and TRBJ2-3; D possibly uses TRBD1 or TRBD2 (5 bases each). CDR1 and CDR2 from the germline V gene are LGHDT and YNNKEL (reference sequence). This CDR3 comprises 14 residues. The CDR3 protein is CASSLPGLTDTKYF. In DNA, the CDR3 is TGTGCCAGCAGTTTACCGGGGTTGACAGATACGAAGTATTTT.

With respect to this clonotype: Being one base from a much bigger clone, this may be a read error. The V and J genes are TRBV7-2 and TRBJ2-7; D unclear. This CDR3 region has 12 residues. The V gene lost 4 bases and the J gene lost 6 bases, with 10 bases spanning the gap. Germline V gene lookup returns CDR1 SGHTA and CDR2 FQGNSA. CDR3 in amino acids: CASSSVVGEQYF. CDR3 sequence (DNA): TGTGCCAGCAGCTCAGTGGTGGGCGAGCAGTACTTC.

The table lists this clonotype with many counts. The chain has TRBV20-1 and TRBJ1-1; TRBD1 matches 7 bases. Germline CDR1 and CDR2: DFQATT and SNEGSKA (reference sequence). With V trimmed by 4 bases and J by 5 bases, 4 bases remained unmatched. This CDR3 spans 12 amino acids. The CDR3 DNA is TGCAGTGCTACCGACAGGGTAACTGAAGCTTTCTTT. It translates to CSATDRVTEAFF.

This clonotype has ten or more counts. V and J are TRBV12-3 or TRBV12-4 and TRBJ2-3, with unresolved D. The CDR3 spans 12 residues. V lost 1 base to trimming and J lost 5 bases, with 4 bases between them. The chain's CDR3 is CASSLEVDTQYF. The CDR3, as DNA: TGTGCCAGCAGTTTAGAGGTAGATACGCAGTATTTT.

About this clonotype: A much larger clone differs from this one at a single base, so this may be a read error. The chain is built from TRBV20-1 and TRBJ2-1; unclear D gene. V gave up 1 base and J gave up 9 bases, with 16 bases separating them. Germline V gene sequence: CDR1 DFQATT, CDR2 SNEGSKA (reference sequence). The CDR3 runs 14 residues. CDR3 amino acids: CSARGISDSVEQFF. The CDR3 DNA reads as TGCAGTGCTAGAGGGATATCGGATAGTGTTGAGCAGTTCTTC.

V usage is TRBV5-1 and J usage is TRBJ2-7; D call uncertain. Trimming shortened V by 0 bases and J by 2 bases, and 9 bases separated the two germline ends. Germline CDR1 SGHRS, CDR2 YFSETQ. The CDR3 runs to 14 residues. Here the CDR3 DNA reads TGCGCCAGCAGCTTGGACTCAAGCCCCTACGAGCAGTACTTC. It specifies CASSLDSSPYEQYF. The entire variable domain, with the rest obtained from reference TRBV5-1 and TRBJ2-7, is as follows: KAGVTQTPRYLIKTRGQQVTLSCSPISGHRSVSWYQQTPGQGLQFLFEYFSETQRNKGNFPGRFSGRQFSNSRSEMNVSTLELGDSALYLCASSLDSSPYEQYFGPGTRLTVT.

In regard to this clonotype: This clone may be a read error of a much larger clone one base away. As DNA, the CDR3 is TGTGCCAGCAGAGCGTCCTTCCAGGGGAACGACGAGCAGTACTTC. Translated, it gives CASRASFQGNDEQYF. This chain links TRBV28 with TRBJ2-7; D is possibly TRBD1 (6 bases). The V and J ends lost 6 bases and 5 bases respectively, with 20 bases between them. Germline V gene data show CDR1 as MDHEN and CDR2 as SYDVKM. The CDR3 contains 15 residues.

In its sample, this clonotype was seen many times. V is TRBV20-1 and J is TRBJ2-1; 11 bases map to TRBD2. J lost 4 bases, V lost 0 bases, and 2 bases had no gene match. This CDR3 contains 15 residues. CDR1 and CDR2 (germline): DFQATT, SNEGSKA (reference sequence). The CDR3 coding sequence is TGCAGTGCTAGAGATGGGACTAGCGGATACAATGAGCAGTTCTTC. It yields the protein CSARDGTSGYNEQFF.

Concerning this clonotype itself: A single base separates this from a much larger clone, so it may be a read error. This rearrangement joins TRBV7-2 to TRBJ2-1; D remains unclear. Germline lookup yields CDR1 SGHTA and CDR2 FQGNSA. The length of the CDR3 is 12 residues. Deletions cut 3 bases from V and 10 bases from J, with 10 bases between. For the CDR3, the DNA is TGTGCCAGCAGCTTGGATAACTACGAGCAGTTCTTC. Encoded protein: CASSLDNYEQFF.

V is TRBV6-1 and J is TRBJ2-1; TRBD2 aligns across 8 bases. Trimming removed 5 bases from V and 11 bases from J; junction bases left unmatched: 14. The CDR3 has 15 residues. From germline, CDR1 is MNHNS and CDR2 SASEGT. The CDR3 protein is CASSPTTGGGSKQFF. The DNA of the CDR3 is TGTGCCAGCAGTCCTACGACGGGAGGGGGATCAAAGCAGTTCTTC.

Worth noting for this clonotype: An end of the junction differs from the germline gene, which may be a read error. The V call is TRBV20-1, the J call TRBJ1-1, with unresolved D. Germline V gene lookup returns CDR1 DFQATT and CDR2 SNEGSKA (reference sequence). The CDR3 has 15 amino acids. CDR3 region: CSASTVERTNTKAFF. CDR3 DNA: TGCAGTGCTAGTACCGTAGAGCGGACGAACACTAAAGCTTTCTTT.

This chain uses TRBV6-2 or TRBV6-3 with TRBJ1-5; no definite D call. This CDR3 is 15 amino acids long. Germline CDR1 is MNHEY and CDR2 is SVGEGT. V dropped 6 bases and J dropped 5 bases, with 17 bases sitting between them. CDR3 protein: CASRESGIRDQPQHF. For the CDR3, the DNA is TGTGCCAGCAGGGAGAGTGGTATTAGGGATCAGCCCCAGCATTTT.

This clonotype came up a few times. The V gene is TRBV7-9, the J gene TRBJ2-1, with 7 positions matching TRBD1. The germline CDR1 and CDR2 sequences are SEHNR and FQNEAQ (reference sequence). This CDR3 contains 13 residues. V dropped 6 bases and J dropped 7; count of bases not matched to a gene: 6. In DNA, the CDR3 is TGTGCCAGCAGGTTGACAGGGCGGAATGAGCAGTTCTTC. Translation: CASRLTGRNEQFF.

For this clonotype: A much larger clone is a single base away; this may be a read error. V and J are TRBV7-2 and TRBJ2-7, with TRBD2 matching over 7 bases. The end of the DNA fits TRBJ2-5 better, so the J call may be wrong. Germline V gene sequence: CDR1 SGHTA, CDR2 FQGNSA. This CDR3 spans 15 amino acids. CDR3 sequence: CASSSSSLGGETQYF. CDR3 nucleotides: TGTGCCAGCAGCTCATCCAGCCTCGGGGGGGAGACCCAGTACTTC.

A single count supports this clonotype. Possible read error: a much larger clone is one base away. In DNA, the CDR3 is TGCAGCGTTCAAGACCATTCGTATGGCTACAGCTTC. Protein product: CSVQDHSYGYSF. J is TRBJ1-2 and V is TRBV29-1, with no clear D. Germline CDR1 reads SQVTM; CDR2 reads ANQGSEA. The CDR3 runs 12 residues.

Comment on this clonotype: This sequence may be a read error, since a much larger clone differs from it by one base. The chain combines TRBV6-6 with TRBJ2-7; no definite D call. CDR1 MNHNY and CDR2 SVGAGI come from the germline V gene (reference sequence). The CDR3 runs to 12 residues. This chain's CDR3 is CASSTTIYEQHF. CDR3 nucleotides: TGTGCCAGTTCTACGACGATTTACGAGCAGCACTTC.